The 22 T cell receptor delta chains below were found in one sample sequenced in a study of γδ T cells in repeated Plasmodium falciparum infection. Gammadelta T cells were flow-sorted from PBMC into Vgamma9/Vdelta2+ and Vdelta2-negative populations for bulk analysis. TCRdb repeated clone calling on the multiplex PCR reads with CATT. The sample consists of about 89,000 delta-chain clones, roughly 1.4% of them appearing once. The sequenced material came from gamma-delta T cells from blood. These receptor sequences come from a pool of human donors (malaria-infected and uninfected, not separated).

About this clone: This likely came from a read error, as a far larger clone is one base away. Other DNA variants within this sample encode the same CDR3. The chain uses TRDV2 and TRDJ1, with TRDD3 matching 8 bases. TCRdb supplies no J gene; here it was assigned by aligning the nucleotide sequence to germline. V lost 4 bases, J lost 0 bases, and 12 bases stayed unmatched. Germline assignment: CDR1 GEAIGNYY and CDR2 EKD. This CDR3 has 17 amino acids. The CDR3 spells CACDLWGSRLYTDKLIF. The CDR3 DNA reads as TGTGCCTGTGATCTCTGGGGGAGCCGTTTGTACACCGATAAACTCATCTTT.

This clone turned up a few times. A far bigger clonotype differs at one base, so this is likely a read error. In the same sample, other DNA sequences code for this CDR3. V usage is TRDV1 and J usage is TRDJ1; tentatively, D is TRDD3 (6 bases). V gave up 7 bases and J gave up 2 bases, with 29 bases separating them. This CDR3 is 19 amino acids long. From germline, CDR1 is TSWWSYY and CDR2 QGS. The CDR3 DNA follows: TGTGCTCTTGTGCTCTTCCCCCTCGCGGGGGGAGCGACTACCGATAAACTCATCTTT. This encodes CALVLFPLAGGATTDKLIF.

This clone has more than one count but fewer than ten. Since a far larger clone is one base different, this is likely a read error. Distinct nucleotide sequences in the sample also encode this CDR3. V and J are TRDV1 and TRDJ1; the match to TRDD3 covers 8 bases. TCRdb lists no J gene, so it was determined here by aligning the DNA to germline. The V gene's germline CDR1 is TSWWSYY and CDR2 QGS. V lost 4 bases to trimming and J lost 0 bases; unmatched junction nucleotides: 16. The CDR3 contains 19 residues. The CDR3 DNA sequence: TGTGCTCTTGGGGTGCTAACTGGGGGGCGACCCGATTACACCGATAAACTCATCTTT. Its protein product is CALGVLTGGRPDYTDKLIF.

A remark on this clone: This likely stems from a read error, as it lies one base from a far larger clone. Different DNA sequences within this sample yield the same CDR3. CDR3 region: CALGKAKLIF. CDR3 bases: TGTGCTCTTGGAAAGGCCAAACTCATCTTT. This chain joins TRDV1 and TRDJ1; no firm D call. The J gene, absent from TCRdb, was called here by matching the DNA to germline. The CDR3 totals 10 residues. V shed 6 bases and J shed 8 bases, with 7 bases lying between them. Germline CDR1 TSWWSYY, CDR2 QGS.

About this clone: This likely traces to a read error, being one base from a far larger clone. This sample also contains other DNA sequences that code for the same CDR3. V and J are TRDV1 and TRDJ1; a weak D match, TRDD3 (6 bases). The J gene was missing in TCRdb and was found by matching the end of the DNA to germline. V was clipped by 9 bases and J by 0 bases, with 29 bases between them. The germline V gene encodes CDR1 TSWWSYY and CDR2 QGS. The CDR3 sequence is 19 residues long. The CDR3 loop reads CALGLGLPILGHYTDKLIF. The CDR3 DNA follows: TGTGCTCTGGGGTTGGGCCTCCCAATACTGGGACACTACACCGATAAACTCATCTTT.

The sample holds a few counts of this clone. The protein TCRdb lists belongs to a much larger clone and differs from this DNA's translation at residue 8, which points to a read error; the protein shown is made from the DNA. The genes are TRDV1 and TRDJ1; D is possibly TRDD3 (5 bases). TCRdb records no J gene; here it was assigned by comparing the DNA to germline. From germline, CDR1 is TSWWSYY and CDR2 QGS. The CDR3 length is 21 residues. With 1 base removed from V and 1 base from J, the gap between germline ends came to 28 bases. The CDR3, as DNA: TGTGCTCTTGGGGAACCCCAAGGACATTCCGAGAGGGTATACGCCACCGATAAACTCATCTTT. This translates into CALGEPQGHSERVYATDKLIF.

This clone occurred a few times. This is likely an artifact of a read error, given a far larger clone one base away. Other DNA sequences of this sample code for an identical CDR3. The chain employs TRDV1 and TRDJ1, with 8 bases fitting TRDD3. The J gene is absent in TCRdb and was assigned here via DNA matching to germline. V trimming: 0 bases; J trimming: 0 bases; junction bases outside the gene matches: 36. The germline CDR1 and CDR2 sequences are TSWWSYY and QGS. The CDR3 is 27 residues long. The CDR3 is CALGELVFCLLGPPTGGPTLYTDKLIF. The CDR3 coding sequence is TGTGCTCTTGGGGAACTAGTGTTTTGTCTCCTAGGCCCCCCAACTGGGGGTCCTACTTTGTACACCGATAAACTCATCTTT.

Concerning this clone: One base separates it from a far larger clone, so it is likely a read error. In DNA form, the CDR3 reads TGCGCTCTTGGGGAAAAGGGCTACGGTGGGGGATACAGTTTGGTTAGTCACGATAAACTCATCTTT. Translated, it gives CALGEKGYGGGYSLVSHDKLIF. V usage is TRDV1 and J usage is TRDJ1; TRDD3 agrees at 10 bases. No J gene is reported in TCRdb; it was inferred here by comparing the DNA with germline. CDR1 is TSWWSYY and CDR2 is QGS in the germline V gene. This CDR3 contains 22 residues.

This clone was seen ten or more times. The V and J genes are TRDV1 and TRDJ1; D remains ambiguous. V gave up 2 bases and J gave up 10 bases, with 26 bases separating them. CDR3 size: 17 residues. CDR1 TSWWSYY and CDR2 QGS come from the germline V gene. The CDR3 spells CALGEVRPSQGARGLIF. In nucleotides, the CDR3 is TGTGCTCTTGGGGAAGTGAGGCCTAGTCAAGGCGCGCGAGGACTCATCTTT.

Comment on this clone: TCRdb lists the protein of a much larger clone for this DNA, which differs at residue 6, so this is likely a read error; the protein given here is translated from the DNA itself. The J gene is TRDJ1, the V gene TRDV3; 12 bases agree with TRDD3. TCRdb lists no J gene, so it was determined here by aligning the DNA to germline. Looked up from germline, CDR1 is TVYSNPD and CDR2 is GDNSRS (reference sequence). The CDR3 has 15 residues. V trimming: 0 bases; J trimming: 8 bases; junction bases outside the gene matches: 10. In DNA, the CDR3 is TGTGCCTTTAGCAACCCGCTACTGGGGGATACCAAACTCATCTTT. It yields the protein CAFSNPLLGDTKLIF.

This chain connects TRDV2 to TRDJ1; 8 positions match TRDD3. Here the J gene was assigned by germline matching of the DNA, as TCRdb has none. The CDR3 covers 21 residues. V was pared by 3 bases and J by 0 bases, with 23 bases of the junction left unmatched. Per the germline V gene, CDR1 is GEAIGNYY and CDR2 is EKD. CDR3 sequence: CACDLLDWGSRREKYTDKLIF. Here the CDR3 DNA reads TGTGCCTGTGACCTCCTTGACTGGGGGTCCAGACGTGAGAAATACACCGATAAACTCATCTTT.

This clone has just a few counts. The protein held in TCRdb is that of a much larger clone and does not match this DNA's translation at residue 16, likely because of a read error; the protein shown is translated from the DNA. The rearrangement joins TRDV2 to TRDJ3; perhaps TRDD2 as D (6 bases). As TCRdb names no J gene, one was assigned here on the basis of a DNA match to germline. CDR1 and CDR2 from the germline V gene are GEAIGNYY and EKD. The CDR3 sequence is 23 residues long. In nucleotides, the CDR3 is TGTGCCTGTGACACCCATTGCCTTCCGGGCCGCTCGGATAACTCCCGGGACACCCGACAGATGTTTTTC. The encoded protein is CACDTHCLPGRSDNSRDTRQMFF.

This clone was observed at least ten times. The translation of this DNA and the TCRdb protein of a much larger clone differ at residue 13, probably owing to a read error; the protein shown here is translated from the DNA. The gene calls are TRDV1 and TRDJ1; D is perhaps TRDD2 (8 bases). Trimming shortened V by 5 bases and J by 13 bases, and 26 bases separated the two germline ends. The CDR3 is made up of 15 amino acids. Per germline, CDR1 TSWWSYY and CDR2 QGS. The CDR3 is CALGPPPSYSTGAIF. CDR3 nucleotides: TGTGCTCTTGGGCCGCCGCCTTCCTATAGTACTGGGGCCATCTTT.

With regard to this clone: TCRdb records a much larger clone's protein for this DNA, with a difference at residue 3 that likely arises from a read error; the protein given is the translation of the DNA. This chain joins TRDV2 and TRDJ3, with 8 bases lining up with TRDD3. No J segment appears in TCRdb, so it was assigned here by matching the sequence to germline. The length of the CDR3 is 20 residues. Per the germline V gene, CDR1 is GEAIGNYY and CDR2 is EKD. The CDR3 loop is CARDTGDWGESSWDTRQMFF. The CDR3 DNA reads TGTGCCCGTGACACCGGCGACTGGGGGGAAAGCTCCTGGGACACCCGACAGATGTTTTTC.

This clone was picked up a small number of times. With only one base between it and a far larger clone, this is likely a read error. Other DNA sequences from this sample encode an identical CDR3 as well. This chain uses TRDV1 with TRDJ1; D perhaps matches TRDD3 (6 bases). V lost 6 bases to trimming and J lost 2 bases, with 28 bases between them. The CDR3 is made up of 19 amino acids. In germline, CDR1 is TSWWSYY, CDR2 QGS. The CDR3 nucleotides read TGTGCTCTTGGAGCCGGAGGAATCCCGTGGATACTCAGAACCGATAAACTCATCTTT. Residues: CALGAGGIPWILRTDKLIF.

A remark on this clone: TCRdb assigns this DNA the protein of a much larger clone, which departs from its translation at residue 12; this likely reflects a read error, and the protein shown comes from translating the DNA. This rearrangement joins TRDV1 to TRDJ1; 9 bases align to TRDD3. No J gene is reported in TCRdb; it was inferred here by comparing the DNA with germline. The CDR3 totals 20 residues. The V gene's germline CDR1 is TSWWSYY and CDR2 QGS. V dropped 6 bases and J dropped 7; count of bases not matched to a gene: 27. The CDR3 reads CALGHSTPDWGTLEGGKLIF. DNA for the CDR3: TGTGCTCTTGGCCATTCTACTCCCGACTGGGGGACACTCGAGGGAGGTAAACTCATCTTT.

This clone has just a few counts. The protein TCRdb gives is from a much larger clone and does not agree with this DNA's translation at residue 5, likely a read error; the protein shown here comes from the DNA. This rearrangement joins TRDV2 to TRDJ1; D may be TRDD3 (6 bases). TCRdb gives no J gene; it was assigned here by matching the DNA to germline. V was clipped by 3 bases and J by 0 bases, with 19 bases between them. CDR3 length equals 17 residues. The germline CDR1 and CDR2 sequences are GEAIGNYY and EKD. The CDR3 reads CACDAVGSRGYTDKLIF. CDR3 nucleotides: TGTGCCTGTGACGCCGTGGGATCGAGGGGATACACCGATAAACTCATCTTT.

About this clone: This is likely an artifact of a read error, given a far larger clone one base away. In the same sample, other DNA sequences code for this CDR3. The chain couples TRDV2 to TRDJ1, with D possibly matching TRDD3 (5 bases). The J gene comes from matching the DNA to germline here; TCRdb lacks it. CDR3 length: 15 amino acids. From germline, CDR1 is GEAIGNYY and CDR2 EKD. CDR3 protein: CACDTVGRKGGKLIF. The CDR3 DNA reads as TGCGCCTGTGACACCGTAGGGAGAAAAGGGGGTAAACTCATCTTT.

Comments on this clone: A far larger clone is one nucleotide away, so this likely arose from a read error. The sample holds other DNA sequences that translate to the same CDR3. V usage is TRDV1 and J usage is TRDJ1; D unclear. CDR1 is TSWWSYY and CDR2 is QGS in the germline V gene. The CDR3 has 18 amino acids. V shed 5 bases and J shed 1 base, with 23 bases lying between them. The CDR3 reads CALGFTSVHTYITDKLIF. Here the CDR3 DNA reads TGTGCTCTTGGGTTCACCTCCGTGCATACTTATATCACCGATAAACTCATCTTT.

This clone was found a few times. TCRdb's protein, taken from a much larger clone, differs from this DNA's translation at residue 19, likely owing to a read error; the protein displayed comes from the DNA. The chain is built from TRDV1 and TRDJ1, with TRDD2 identical over 9 bases. TCRdb offers no J gene call, so here the DNA was matched to germline to obtain one. Germline-derived CDR1 and CDR2 are TSWWSYY and QGS. This CDR3 comprises 22 residues. CDR3 sequence reads: CALGELHTTRLPTFSFTDRLIF. As DNA, the CDR3 is TGTGCTCTTGGGGAACTGCATACCACCCGCCTTCCTACTTTCAGTTTTACCGATAGACTCATCTTT.

Regarding this clone: The TCRdb protein comes from a much larger clone and disagrees with this DNA's translation at residue 11, likely due to a read error; the protein given here is derived from the DNA. The chain links TRDV2 to TRDJ1, with D possibly TRDD3 on 6 matching bases. Because TCRdb records no J gene, it was assigned here through a match of the DNA to germline. Germline CDR1 reads GEAIGNYY; CDR2 reads EKD. This CDR3 has 15 residues. As DNA, the CDR3 is TGTGCCTGTGACACCGTGGGGGCCACCACCGGTAAACTCATCTTT. Residues: CACDTVGATTGKLIF.

On this clone itself: The protein in TCRdb stems from a much larger clone and differs at residue 7 from this DNA's translation, likely a read error; here the protein is translated from the DNA. The chain combines TRDV2 with TRDJ1; 12 bases are a match to TRDD3. After removal of 2 bases from V and 2 bases from J, the junction contained 17 bases not matched to a gene. Germline V lookup: CDR1 GEAIGNYY, CDR2 EKD. CDR3 length: 20 amino acids. CDR3 sequence reads: CACDKLDGGLGDTPTDKLIF. As DNA, the CDR3 is TGTGCCTGTGACAAACTAGACGGCGGACTGGGGGATACCCCTACCGATAAACTCATCTTT.